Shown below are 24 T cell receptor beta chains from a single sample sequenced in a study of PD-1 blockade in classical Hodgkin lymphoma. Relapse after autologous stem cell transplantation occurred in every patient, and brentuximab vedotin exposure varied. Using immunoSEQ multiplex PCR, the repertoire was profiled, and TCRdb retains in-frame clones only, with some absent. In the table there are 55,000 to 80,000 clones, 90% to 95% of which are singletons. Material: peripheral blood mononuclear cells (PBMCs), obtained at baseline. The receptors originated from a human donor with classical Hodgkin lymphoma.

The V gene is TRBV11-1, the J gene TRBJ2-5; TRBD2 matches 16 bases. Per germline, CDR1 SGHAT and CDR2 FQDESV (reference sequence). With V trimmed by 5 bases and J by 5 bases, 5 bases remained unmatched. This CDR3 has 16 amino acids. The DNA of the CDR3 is TGTGCCAGCAGCCAGGGACTAGCGGGGGGGGAGGAGACCCAGTACTTC. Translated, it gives CASSQGLAGGEETQYF.

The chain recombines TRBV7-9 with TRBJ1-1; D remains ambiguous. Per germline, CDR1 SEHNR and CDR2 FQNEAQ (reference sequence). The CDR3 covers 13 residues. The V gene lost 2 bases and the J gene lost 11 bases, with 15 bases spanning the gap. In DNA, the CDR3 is TGTGCCAGCAGCTTACTTCCCACAGAATTGGCTTTCTTT. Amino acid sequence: CASSLLPTELAFF.

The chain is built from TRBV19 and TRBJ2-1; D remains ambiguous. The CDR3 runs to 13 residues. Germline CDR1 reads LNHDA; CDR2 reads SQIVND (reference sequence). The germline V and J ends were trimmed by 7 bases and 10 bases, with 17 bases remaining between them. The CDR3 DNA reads TGTGCCAGTACGGGCCGACTGCCATGGGAGCAGTTCTTC. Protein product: CASTGRLPWEQFF.

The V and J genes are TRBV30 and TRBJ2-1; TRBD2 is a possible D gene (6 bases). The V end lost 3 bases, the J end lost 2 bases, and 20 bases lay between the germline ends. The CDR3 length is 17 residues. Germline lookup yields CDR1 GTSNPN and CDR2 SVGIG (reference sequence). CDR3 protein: CAWSASHAGYPYNEQFF. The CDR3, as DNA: TGTGCCTGGAGCGCGTCTCATGCGGGATATCCCTACAATGAGCAGTTCTTC.

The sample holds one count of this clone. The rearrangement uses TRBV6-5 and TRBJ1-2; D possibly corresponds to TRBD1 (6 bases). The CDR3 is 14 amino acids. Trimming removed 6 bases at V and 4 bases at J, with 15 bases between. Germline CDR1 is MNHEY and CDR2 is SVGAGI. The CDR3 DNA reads TGTGCCAGCAGGACACTGCAGGGGCCCTATGGCTACACCTTC. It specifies CASRTLQGPYGYTF.

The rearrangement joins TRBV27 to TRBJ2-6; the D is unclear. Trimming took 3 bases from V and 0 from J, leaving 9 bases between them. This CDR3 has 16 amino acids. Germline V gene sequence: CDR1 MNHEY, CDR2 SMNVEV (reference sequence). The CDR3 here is CASSFLRSSGANVLTF. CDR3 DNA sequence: TGTGCCAGCAGTTTTCTTCGGAGCTCTGGGGCCAACGTCCTGACTTTC.

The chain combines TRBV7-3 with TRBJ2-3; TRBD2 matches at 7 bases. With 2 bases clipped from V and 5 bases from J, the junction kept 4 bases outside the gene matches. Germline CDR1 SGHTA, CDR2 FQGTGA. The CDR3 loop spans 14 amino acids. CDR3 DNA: TGTGCCAGCAGCTTAGAGATAGCGGGAGATACGCAGTATTTT. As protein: CASSLEIAGDTQYF.

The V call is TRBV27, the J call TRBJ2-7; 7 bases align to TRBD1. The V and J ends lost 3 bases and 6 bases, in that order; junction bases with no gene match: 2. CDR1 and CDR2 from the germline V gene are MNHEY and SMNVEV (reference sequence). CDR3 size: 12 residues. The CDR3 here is CASSFTGAEQYF. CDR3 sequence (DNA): TGTGCCAGCAGTTTTACAGGGGCCGAGCAGTACTTC.

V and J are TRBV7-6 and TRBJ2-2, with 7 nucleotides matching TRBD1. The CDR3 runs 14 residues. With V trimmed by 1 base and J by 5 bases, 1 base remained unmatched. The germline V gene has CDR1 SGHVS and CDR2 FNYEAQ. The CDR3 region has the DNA TGTGCCAGCAGCTTAGGGACAGGAACCGGGGAGCTGTTTTTT. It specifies CASSLGTGTGELFF.

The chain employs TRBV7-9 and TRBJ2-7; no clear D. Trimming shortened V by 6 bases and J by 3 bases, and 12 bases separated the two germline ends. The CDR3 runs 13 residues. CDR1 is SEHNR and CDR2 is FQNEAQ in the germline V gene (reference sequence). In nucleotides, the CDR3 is TGTGCCAGCAGTGATTTGTCTTACTACGAGCAGTACTTC. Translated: CASSDLSYYEQYF. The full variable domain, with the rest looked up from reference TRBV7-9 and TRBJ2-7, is DTGVSQNPRHKITKRGQNVTFRCDPISEHNRLYWYRQTLGQGPEFLTYFQNEAQLEKSRLLSDRFSAERPKGSFSTLEIQRTEQGDSAMYLCASSDLSYYEQYFGPGTRLTVT.

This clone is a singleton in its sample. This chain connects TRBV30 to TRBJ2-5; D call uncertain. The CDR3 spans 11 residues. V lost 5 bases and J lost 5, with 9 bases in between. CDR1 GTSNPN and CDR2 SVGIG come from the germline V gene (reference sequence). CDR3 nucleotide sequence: TGTGCCTGGCAGCATGGTGAGACCCAGTACTTC. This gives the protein CAWQHGETQYF. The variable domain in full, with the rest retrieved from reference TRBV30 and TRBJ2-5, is SQTIHQWPATLVQPVGSPLSLECTVEGTSNPNLYWYRQAAGRGLQLLFYSVGIGQISSEVPQNLSASRPQDRQFILSSKKLLLSDSGFYLCAWQHGETQYFGPGTRLLVL.

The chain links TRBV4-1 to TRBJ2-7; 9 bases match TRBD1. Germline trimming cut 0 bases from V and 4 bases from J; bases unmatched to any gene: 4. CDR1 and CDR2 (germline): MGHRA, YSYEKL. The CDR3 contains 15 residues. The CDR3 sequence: CASSQEGQGLYEQYF. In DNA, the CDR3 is TGCGCCAGCAGCCAAGAGGGACAGGGCCTATACGAGCAGTACTTC.

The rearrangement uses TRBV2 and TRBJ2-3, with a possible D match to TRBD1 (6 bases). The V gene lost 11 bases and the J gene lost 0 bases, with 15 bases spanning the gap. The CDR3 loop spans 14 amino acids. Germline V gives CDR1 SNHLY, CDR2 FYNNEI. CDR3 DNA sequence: TGTGCCGCCTCAAGGCAGGGGAGCACAGATACGCAGTATTTT. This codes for CAASRQGSTDTQYF.

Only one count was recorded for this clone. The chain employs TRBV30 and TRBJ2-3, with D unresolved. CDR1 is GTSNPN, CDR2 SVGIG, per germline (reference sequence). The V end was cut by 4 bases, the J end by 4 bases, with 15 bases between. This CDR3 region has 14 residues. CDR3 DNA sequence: TGTGCCTGGACGAGAGGCGACCCGTCAGATACGCAGTATTTT. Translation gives CAWTRGDPSDTQYF.

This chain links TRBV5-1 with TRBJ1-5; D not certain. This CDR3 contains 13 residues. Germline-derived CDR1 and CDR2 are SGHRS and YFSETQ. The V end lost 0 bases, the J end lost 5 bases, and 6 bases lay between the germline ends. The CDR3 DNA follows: TGCGCCAGCAGCTTGGCCGGAGATCAGCCCCAGCATTTT. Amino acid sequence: CASSLAGDQPQHF. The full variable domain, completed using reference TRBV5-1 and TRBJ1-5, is KAGVTQTPRYLIKTRGQQVTLSCSPISGHRSVSWYQQTPGQGLQFLFEYFSETQRNKGNFPGRFSGRQFSNSRSEMNVSTLELGDSALYLCASSLAGDQPQHFGDGTRLSIL.

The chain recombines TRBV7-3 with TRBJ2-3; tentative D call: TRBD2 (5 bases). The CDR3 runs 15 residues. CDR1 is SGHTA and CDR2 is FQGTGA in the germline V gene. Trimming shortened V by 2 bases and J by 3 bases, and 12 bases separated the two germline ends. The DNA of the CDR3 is TGTGCCAGCAGCTTACGCCCGGGAACTACAGATACGCAGTATTTT. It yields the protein CASSLRPGTTDTQYF.

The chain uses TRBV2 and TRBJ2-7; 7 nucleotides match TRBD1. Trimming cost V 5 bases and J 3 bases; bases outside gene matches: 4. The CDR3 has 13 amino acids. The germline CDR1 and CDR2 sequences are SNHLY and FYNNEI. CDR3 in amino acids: CASSIAGGYEQYF. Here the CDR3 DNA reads TGTGCCAGCAGTATTGCAGGGGGCTACGAGCAGTACTTC.

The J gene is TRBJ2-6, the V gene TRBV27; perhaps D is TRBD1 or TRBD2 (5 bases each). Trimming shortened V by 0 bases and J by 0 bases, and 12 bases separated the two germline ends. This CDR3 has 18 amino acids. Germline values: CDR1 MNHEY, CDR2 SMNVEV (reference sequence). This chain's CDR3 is CASSLSRQRTSGANVLTF. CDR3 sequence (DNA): TGTGCCAGCAGTTTATCAAGACAGCGGACCTCTGGGGCCAACGTCCTGACTTTC.

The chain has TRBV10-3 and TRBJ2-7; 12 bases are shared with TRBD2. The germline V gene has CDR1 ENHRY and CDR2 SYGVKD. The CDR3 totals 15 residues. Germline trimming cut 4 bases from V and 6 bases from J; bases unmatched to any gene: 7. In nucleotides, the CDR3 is TGTGCCATCAGTGTGTCTAGCGGGAGGGCCGGCGAGCAGTACTTC. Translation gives CAISVSSGRAGEQYF.

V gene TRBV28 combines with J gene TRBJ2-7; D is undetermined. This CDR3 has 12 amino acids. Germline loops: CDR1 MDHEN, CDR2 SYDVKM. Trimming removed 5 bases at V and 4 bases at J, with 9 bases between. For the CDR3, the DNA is TGTGCCAGCAGTGTCGCCCAGTACGAGCAGTACTTC. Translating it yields CASSVAQYEQYF.

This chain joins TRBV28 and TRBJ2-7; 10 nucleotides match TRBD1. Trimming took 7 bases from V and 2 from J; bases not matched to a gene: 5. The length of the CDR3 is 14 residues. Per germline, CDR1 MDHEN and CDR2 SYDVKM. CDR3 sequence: CASNPGQGAYEQYF. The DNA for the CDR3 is TGTGCCAGCAACCCCGGACAGGGGGCCTACGAGCAGTACTTC.

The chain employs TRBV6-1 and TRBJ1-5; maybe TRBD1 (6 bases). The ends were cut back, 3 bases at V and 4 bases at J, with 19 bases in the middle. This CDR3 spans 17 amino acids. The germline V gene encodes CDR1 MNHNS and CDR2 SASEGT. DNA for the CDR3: TGTGCCAGCAGTGAGGTTTCCGCCGGGACAAAGAATCAGCCCCAGCATTTT. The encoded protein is CASSEVSAGTKNQPQHF.

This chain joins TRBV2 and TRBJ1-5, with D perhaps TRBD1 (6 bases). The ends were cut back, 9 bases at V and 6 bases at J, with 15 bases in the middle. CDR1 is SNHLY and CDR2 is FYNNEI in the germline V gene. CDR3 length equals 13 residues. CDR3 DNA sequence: TGTGCCAGTAATAAGGACAGCGCTCAGCCCCAGCATTTT. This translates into CASNKDSAQPQHF.

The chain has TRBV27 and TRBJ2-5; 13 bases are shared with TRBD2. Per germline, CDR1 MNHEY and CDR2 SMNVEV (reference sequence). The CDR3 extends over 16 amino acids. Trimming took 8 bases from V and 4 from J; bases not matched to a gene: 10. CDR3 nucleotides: TGTGCCAGCCGTCCGCGGACTAGCGGGAGAATAGAGACCCAGTACTTC. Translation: CASRPRTSGRIETQYF.